This T cell receptor beta chain originates from a study of OX40 agonist ivuxolimab in advanced cancers. For the study at large: While on treatment, patients had intravenous ivuxolimab at 0.01 to 10 mg/kg every 2 weeks. The study's findings and limits: Researchers report that CD8+ T cells had, on average, more expanded clones than CD4+.

The CDR3 totals 15 residues. Trimming cost V 2 bases and J 0 bases, with 9 bases left between them. Germline CDR1 SGHDT, CDR2 YYEEEE. Produced via immunoSEQ multiplex PCR; TCRdb's table is partial and in-frame only. The sample shows 55,000 to 65,000 clones, 90% to 95% of them seen only once. With regard to this clone: Its antigen is unidentified.

This sequence joins TRBV5-6 and TRBJ1-5; D remains ambiguous. Specimen: CD4+ or CD8+ T cells sorted from blood, collected in a trial of the OX40 agonist ivuxolimab. This TCR was sampled from an adult with an advanced solid tumor such as melanoma, head and neck, liver or kidney cancer. CDR3 bases: TGTGCCAGCAGCTTAATGGTAAATAGCAATCAGCCCCAGCATTTT. Protein: CASSLMVNSNQPQHF.